Listed below are T cell receptor beta chains from one sample, sequenced in a study of cytomegalovirus exposure and HLA in healthy donors. Sequenced by immunoSEQ multiplex PCR; TCRdb stores in-frame clones only, minus some. The repertoire consists of approximately 100,000 clones, with roughly three quarters occurring once and the leading ten covering roughly 4.1%. Material for sequencing was PBMCs. These receptors were obtained from a man in his forties in good health and CMV-seronegative. Each CDR3 is given with its conserved first and last residue. Fields, in order: J gene, V gene, D gene, CDR3 length, clone size, CDR3 DNA, CDR3 protein. D genes are given only for firm matches. Rows may omit the clone size; those that give it use once, few, many or a size class.

TRBJ2-7,TRBV5-1,.,14,.,TGCGCCAGCAGCTTGGGGGTAGGGGCGTACGAGCAGTACTTC,CASSLGVGAYEQYF
TRBJ2-2,TRBV18,.,16,.,TGTGCCAGCTCACCACGTCAAGCAAGATCCACCGGGGAGCTGTTTTTT,CASSPRQARSTGELFF
TRBJ2-5,TRBV5-1,TRBD2,14,.,TGCGCCAGCAGCTTTAGCGGGGGACGCGAGACCCAGTACTTC,CASSFSGGRETQYF
TRBJ1-5,TRBV18,TRBD1,15,.,TGTGCCAGCTCAATGGACAGGGGGCAGAATCAGCCCCAGCATTTT,CASSMDRGQNQPQHF
TRBJ1-2,TRBV7-9,TRBD1,14,.,TGTGCCAGCAGCAGAGCCGGGACAGCACATGGCTACACCTTC,CASSRAGTAHGYTF
TRBJ2-5,TRBV19,.,16,.,TGTGCCAGTAGTATAGGTACCAGAGGTGGGCAAGAGACCCAGTACTTC,CASSIGTRGGQETQYF
TRBJ1-5,TRBV19,TRBD1,15,.,TGTGCCACCTTACCCGGACAGGGAGCTTGGCAGCCCCAGCATTTT,CATLPGQGAWQPQHF
TRBJ2-3,TRBV19,.,13,.,TGTGCCAGTAGTACGCCGGGAATAGATACGCAGTATTTT,CASSTPGIDTQYF
TRBJ1-2,TRBV11-2,TRBD1,13,.,TGTGCCAGCAGCAGGGGACAGGCAGGCGGCTACACCTTC,CASSRGQAGGYTF
TRBJ1-6,TRBV28,TRBD1,15,.,TGTGCCAGCAGTCCACGGACAGGGCCAAATTCACCCCTCCACTTT,CASSPRTGPNSPLHF
TRBJ2-5,TRBV5-4,TRBD1,15,.,TGTGCCAGCAGCTCCAAGGACAGGGTACAAGAGACCCAGTACTTC,CASSSKDRVQETQYF
TRBJ1-6,TRBV19,TRBD1,14,.,TGTGCCAGTAGTGACACAGGGGGACTTTCACCCCTCCACTTT,CASSDTGGLSPLHF
TRBJ1-1,TRBV6-5,.,15,.,TGTGCCAGCAGTTACTCGGATAGGGGAAACACCGAAGCTTTCTTT,CASSYSDRGNTEAFF
TRBJ2-4,TRBV9,TRBD1,14,.,TGTGCCAGCAGCGCTGGACAGGGAAGGAACATTCAGTACTTC,CASSAGQGRNIQYF
TRBJ1-1,TRBV27,.,12,.,TGTGCCAGCAGTTTAATCGGGGATGAAGCTTTCTTT,CASSLIGDEAFF
TRBJ1-2,TRBV2,.,14,few,TGTGCCAGCAGTGTGAACGGGGGGGGTTATGGCTACACCTTC,CASSVNGGGYGYTF
TRBJ2-1,TRBV7-2,TRBD2,17,.,TGTGCCAGCAGCTTAGCCGGGAGCGGGGGCTCCTACAATGAGCAGTTCTTC,CASSLAGSGGSYNEQFF
TRBJ1-4,TRBV2,.,15,.,TGTGCCAGCAGTGAAGCGCTGGCGGAGAATGAAAAACTGTTTTTT,CASSEALAENEKLFF
TRBJ1-3,TRBV6-6,TRBD1,14,.,TGTGCCAGCAGTCCCTGGACAGGGCGAAACACCATATATTTT,CASSPWTGRNTIYF
TRBJ1-6,TRBV2,TRBD1,14,.,TGTGCCGGAGTTTCGACAGGGAATTATTCCCCCCTCCACTTT,CAGVSTGNYSPLHF
TRBJ1-4,TRBV2,.,15,.,TGTGCCAGCACTCAATCGGGAGGGCCTAATGAAAAACTGTTTTTT,CASTQSGGPNEKLFF
TRBJ1-1,TRBV18,TRBD1,15,.,TGTGCCAGCTCATCTTCGACAGGGAGTGCCACTGAAGCTTTCTTT,CASSSSTGSATEAFF
TRBJ1-4,TRBV7-2,TRBD1,16,.,TGTGCCAGCAGCAAACCGACAGGGGGCCGTGGGGAAAAACTGTTTTTT,CASSKPTGGRGEKLFF
TRBJ1-4,TRBV29-1,.,16,.,TGCAGCGTTGTAGGAACAGAAAGCGGTCGGGGTGAAAAACTGTTTTTT,CSVVGTESGRGEKLFF
TRBJ2-1,TRBV9,.,14,.,TGTGCCAGCAGCCTAGGGCCTCGAGGCGATGAGCAGTTCTTC,CASSLGPRGDEQFF
TRBJ2-5,TRBV25-1,.,16,.,TGTGCCAGCAGTGAATCAAATAGCGGCTATGCGGAGACCCAGTACTTC,CASSESNSGYAETQYF
TRBJ1-2,TRBV19,TRBD1,14,.,TGTGCCAGTAGTATCTCCCCAGGGGGCTATGGCTACACCTTC,CASSISPGGYGYTF
TRBJ1-1,TRBV28,.,14,few,TGTGCCAGTACCGAGGCGGCAATGAACACTGAAGCTTTCTTT,CASTEAAMNTEAFF
TRBJ1-6,TRBV4-3,.,13,.,TGCGCCAGCAGCCAAGACCGGACAGAACCCCTCCACTTT,CASSQDRTEPLHF
TRBJ1-6,TRBV19,TRBD1,15,.,TGTGCCAGTACGCAGGGGGCCCTTTTGAATTCACCCCTCCACTTT,CASTQGALLNSPLHF
TRBJ1-2,TRBV30,TRBD1,13,few,TGTGCCTGGAATCCGGGACAGGGCTATGGCTACACCTTC,CAWNPGQGYGYTF
TRBJ1-6,TRBV4-3,.,16,.,TGCGCCAGCAGCCAAGAGGGGCAGACATATAATTCACCCCTCCACTTT,CASSQEGQTYNSPLHF
TRBJ2-1,TRBV7-9,.,11,.,TGTTCCAGCAGCCCCTTTCCGGAGCAGTTCTTC,CSSSPFPEQFF
TRBJ1-5,TRBV19,.,15,.,TGTGCCAGTAGAAGGGACATAACCATCAATCAGCCCCAGCATTTT,CASRRDITINQPQHF
TRBJ2-7,TRBV13,.,17,.,TGTGCCAGCAGCTTAGGTCGTTCGTCCGGGGAACCCTACGAGCAGTACTTC,CASSLGRSSGEPYEQYF
TRBJ1-1,TRBV5-1,TRBD1,15,.,TGCGCCAGCAGCTGGCAGGGACAGCAGAACACTGAAGCTTTCTTT,CASSWQGQQNTEAFF
TRBJ1-1,TRBV19,.,16,.,TGTGCCAGTAGTATAAGAGGGACTGGGATGAACACTGAAGCTTTCTTT,CASSIRGTGMNTEAFF
TRBJ2-3,TRBV13,.,14,.,TGTGCCAGCAGCTTCGGGGTTAGCACAGATACGCAGTATTTT,CASSFGVSTDTQYF
TRBJ2-5,TRBV6-1,TRBD2,15,.,TGTGCCAGCAGAACCCATGGACTAGCGGTGGAGACCCAGTACTTC,CASRTHGLAVETQYF
TRBJ2-7,TRBV2,.,12,.,TGTGCCAGCAGTTACCAGGGGTACGAGCAGTACTTC,CASSYQGYEQYF
TRBJ1-1,TRBV29-1,.,13,once,TGCAGCGTTGAAAGGGGTAGGAACACTGAAGCTTTCTTT,CSVERGRNTEAFF
TRBJ1-5,TRBV21-1,.,15,few,TGTGCCAGCAGCTCCTCAAGAGCCGGGTATCAGCCCCAGCATTTT,CASSSSRAGYQPQHF
TRBJ1-2,TRBV10-2,.,15,.,TGCGCCAGCAGTGTGGCAGGCTCCACTAACTATGGCTACACCTTC,CASSVAGSTNYGYTF
TRBJ1-1,TRBV27,.,14,.,TGTGCCAGCAGTCTTCAGGGTGGGTACACTGAAGCTTTCTTT,CASSLQGGYTEAFF
TRBJ1-2,TRBV5-6,TRBD1,14,few,TGTGCCAGCAGACGGGAAGGGGGCAGGGATGGCTACACCTTC,CASRREGGRDGYTF
TRBJ2-1,TRBV30,.,13,.,TGTGCCTGGAGTGTAGCCAGGGCACATGAGCAGTTCTTC,CAWSVARAHEQFF
TRBJ1-2,TRBV5-6,.,14,.,TGTGCCAGCAGCATCACCGACAGTTGGTGGGGCTACACCTTC,CASSITDSWWGYTF
TRBJ2-2,TRBV5-1,.,14,.,TGCGCCAGCAGCTTGGCCACGGGGTCCGGGGAGCTGTTTTTT,CASSLATGSGELFF
TRBJ2-7,TRBV7-2,TRBD2,16,.,TGTGCCAGCAGCTTACTAGGGACTAGCGGGGGCTACGAGCAGTACTTC,CASSLLGTSGGYEQYF
TRBJ1-2,TRBV30,.,12,.,TGTGCCTGGAGTGTGGGGCAGCACGGCTACACCTTC,CAWSVGQHGYTF
TRBJ2-4,TRBV5-4,TRBD1,16,.,TGTGCCAGCAGCAAGGACAGGGCTGGGGCCAAAAACATTCAGTACTTC,CASSKDRAGAKNIQYF
TRBJ1-1,TRBV7-9,TRBD1,15,.,TGTGCCAGCAACTTATACTCGGGACAGGGCGTCTTAGCTTTCTTT,CASNLYSGQGVLAFF
TRBJ2-1,TRBV6-4,TRBD2,15,.,TGTGCCAGCAGTCTCCTGGCGGGGGGATACAATGAGCAGTTCTTC,CASSLLAGGYNEQFF
TRBJ2-3,TRBV4-1,.,14,.,TGCGCCAGCAGCCAGGGGCCCCGCACGGATACGCAGTATTTT,CASSQGPRTDTQYF
TRBJ2-7,TRBV4-1,TRBD2,19,once,TGCGCCAGCAGCCAAGATGCCGGACTAGCGGGGGGCCGGGTCGGCGAGCAGTACTTC,CASSQDAGLAGGRVGEQYF
TRBJ2-1,TRBV16,.,14,once,TGTGCCAGCAGCCAATTGTCCCAGTACAATGAGCAGTTCTTC,CASSQLSQYNEQFF
TRBJ1-2,TRBV19,TRBD1,13,.,TGTGCCAGTAGCACCGACAGGGATTATGGCTACACCTTC,CASSTDRDYGYTF